Listed below are T cell receptor beta chains from one sample, sequenced in a study of shared clonotypes between healthy human individuals. Sequenced by immunoSEQ multiplex PCR; TCRdb stores in-frame clones only, minus some. The profile shows 2 million to 2.5 million clones, around 95% of them singletons. Sample: naive CD4+ T cells sorted from blood. These receptors originate from a man aged 18 to 30 in good health. Both conserved end residues are part of each CDR3. Fields, in order: V gene, D gene, J gene, clone size, CDR3 DNA, CDR3 protein. A D gene is named only where the DNA matches it firmly. Size tells how often a clone was seen (once, few, many) or the class of an expanded clone, and some rows leave it out.

V gene: TRBV25-1; D gene: NA; J gene: TRBJ1-4; clone size: NA; CDR3 DNA: TGTGCCAGCAGTGAATCTTTCGGGGGTCCGACGAATGAAAAACTGTTTTTT; CDR3 protein: CASSESFGGPTNEKLFF
V gene: TRBV7-2; D gene: NA; J gene: TRBJ2-1; clone size: NA; CDR3 DNA: TGTGCTCAGGGCAGGGGAGCCTACAATGAGCAGTTCTTC; CDR3 protein: CAQGRGAYNEQFF
V gene: TRBV6-5; D gene: NA; J gene: TRBJ1-1; clone size: NA; CDR3 DNA: TGTGCCAGCAGTCGTGGACAGTCAAACACTGAAGCTTTCTTT; CDR3 protein: CASSRGQSNTEAFF
V gene: TRBV11-1; D gene: TRBD1; J gene: TRBJ2-7; clone size: NA; CDR3 DNA: TGTGCCAGCAGCGGGACAGGGGTCGAGCAGTACTTC; CDR3 protein: CASSGTGVEQYF
V gene: TRBV19; D gene: NA; J gene: TRBJ2-2; clone size: NA; CDR3 DNA: TGTGCCAGTAGTACCCGCGGGGCCGATTACACCGGGGAGCTGTTTTTT; CDR3 protein: CASSTRGADYTGELFF
V gene: TRBV6-5; D gene: NA; J gene: TRBJ2-1; clone size: NA; CDR3 DNA: TGTGCCAGCAGTTACTCGCCTGGTGGGATATACAATGAGCAGTTCTTC; CDR3 protein: CASSYSPGGIYNEQFF
V gene: TRBV29-1; D gene: TRBD1; J gene: TRBJ2-6; clone size: NA; CDR3 DNA: TGCAGCGTTGAAGGACCTACAGGGGACTCTGGGGCCAACGTCCTGACTTTC; CDR3 protein: CSVEGPTGDSGANVLTF
V gene: TRBV23-1; D gene: TRBD1; J gene: TRBJ1-6; clone size: NA; CDR3 DNA: TGCGCCAGCAGTCACCATTTAGACAGGGACGCCTATAATTCACCCCTCCACTTT; CDR3 protein: CASSHHLDRDAYNSPLHF
V gene: TRBV4-3; D gene: NA; J gene: TRBJ2-7; clone size: once; CDR3 DNA: TGCGCCAGCAGCCAAGGTCTAGAGGGGTCCTACGAGCAGTACTTC; CDR3 protein: CASSQGLEGSYEQYF
V gene: TRBV18; D gene: NA; J gene: TRBJ1-3; clone size: NA; CDR3 DNA: TGTGCCAGCTCACCGGACCGGGCTGGAAACACCATATATTTT; CDR3 protein: CASSPDRAGNTIYF
V gene: TRBV6-1; D gene: NA; J gene: TRBJ1-2; clone size: NA; CDR3 DNA: TGTGCCAGCAGTGAAGCGCTTCTCCATGGCTACACCTTC; CDR3 protein: CASSEALLHGYTF
V gene: TRBV5-6; D gene: NA; J gene: TRBJ2-7; clone size: NA; CDR3 DNA: TGTGCCAGCAGCTTGGGAGGGGTCTACGAGCAGTACTTC; CDR3 protein: CASSLGGVYEQYF
V gene: TRBV5-1; D gene: TRBD2; J gene: TRBJ2-3; clone size: NA; CDR3 DNA: TGCGCCAGCAGCTTGCCGTTAGGACTAGCGGGAGTAGATACGCAGTATTTT; CDR3 protein: CASSLPLGLAGVDTQYF
V gene: TRBV19; D gene: TRBD2; J gene: TRBJ2-5; clone size: NA; CDR3 DNA: TGTGCCAGTAGTATGCGACTAGCGGGGACTGAGACCCAGTACTTC; CDR3 protein: CASSMRLAGTETQYF
V gene: TRBV6-1; D gene: TRBD1; J gene: TRBJ2-2; clone size: NA; CDR3 DNA: TGTGCCAGCAGAGCCGGGACAGAGAACACCGGGGAGCTGTTTTTT; CDR3 protein: CASRAGTENTGELFF
V gene: TRBV6-5; D gene: NA; J gene: TRBJ2-7; clone size: NA; CDR3 DNA: TGTGCCAGCAGCCGGGGTCCAGGGGGGAACGAGCAGTACTTC; CDR3 protein: CASSRGPGGNEQYF
V gene: TRBV6-1; D gene: NA; J gene: TRBJ1-5; clone size: NA; CDR3 DNA: TGTGCCAGCCTAACGCCGGGAGGGGTCCGGCCCCAGCATTTT; CDR3 protein: CASLTPGGVRPQHF
V gene: TRBV28; D gene: NA; J gene: TRBJ2-5; clone size: NA; CDR3 DNA: TGTGCCAGCAGGGGCAGAGAAGAGACCCAGTACTTC; CDR3 protein: CASRGREETQYF
V gene: TRBV19; D gene: TRBD1; J gene: TRBJ1-5; clone size: NA; CDR3 DNA: TGTGCCACCTCTCAGGGACAGGGGACAGTTCAGCCCCAGCATTTT; CDR3 protein: CATSQGQGTVQPQHF
V gene: TRBV10-3; D gene: NA; J gene: TRBJ1-3; clone size: NA; CDR3 DNA: TGTGCCATCAGTACCAGTGCGGGAAACACCATATATTTT; CDR3 protein: CAISTSAGNTIYF
V gene: TRBV9; D gene: TRBD2; J gene: TRBJ2-5; clone size: NA; CDR3 DNA: TGTGCCAGCAGTGCGGGGGGCTGGGAGACCCAGTACTTC; CDR3 protein: CASSAGGWETQYF
V gene: TRBV28; D gene: TRBD2; J gene: TRBJ2-1; clone size: once; CDR3 DNA: TGTGCCAGCAGTAAGGGACTAGCGGGAGGTAATGAGCAGTTCTTC; CDR3 protein: CASSKGLAGGNEQFF
V gene: TRBV6-1; D gene: NA; J gene: TRBJ1-6; clone size: NA; CDR3 DNA: TGTGCCAGCAGTGTTGGGGGTCTTCGGACACCCCTCCACTTT; CDR3 protein: CASSVGGLRTPLHF
V gene: TRBV6-6; D gene: NA; J gene: TRBJ2-1; clone size: NA; CDR3 DNA: TGTGCCAGCAGCCTGGGCTTTGCCCCGGAGCAGTTCTTC; CDR3 protein: CASSLGFAPEQFF
V gene: TRBV29-1; D gene: NA; J gene: TRBJ2-7; clone size: NA; CDR3 DNA: TGCAGCGTTAAAGACCGGGACCCGAACTCCTACGAGCAGTACTTC; CDR3 protein: CSVKDRDPNSYEQYF
V gene: TRBV6-5; D gene: NA; J gene: TRBJ1-5; clone size: NA; CDR3 DNA: TGTGCCAGCAGGAGGGGAGATCAGCCCCAGCATTTT; CDR3 protein: CASRRGDQPQHF
V gene: TRBV30; D gene: NA; J gene: TRBJ2-3; clone size: NA; CDR3 DNA: TGTGCCTGGTCTTCGGAGTGGGCAGATACGCAGTATTTT; CDR3 protein: CAWSSEWADTQYF
V gene: TRBV2; D gene: TRBD2; J gene: TRBJ2-1; clone size: NA; CDR3 DNA: TGTGCCAGCAGTACCAGCGGGGGGCCCAATGAGCAGTTCTTC; CDR3 protein: CASSTSGGPNEQFF
V gene: TRBV30; D gene: TRBD1; J gene: TRBJ1-6; clone size: NA; CDR3 DNA: TGTGCCTTTGAGACAGGGGGCATTACACCCCTCCACTTT; CDR3 protein: CAFETGGITPLHF
V gene: TRBV2; D gene: TRBD1; J gene: TRBJ2-5; clone size: NA; CDR3 DNA: TGTGCCAGCAGGATGGGACAGGGCTGGGAGACCCAGTACTTC; CDR3 protein: CASRMGQGWETQYF
V gene: TRBV7-3; D gene: NA; J gene: TRBJ1-1; clone size: NA; CDR3 DNA: TGTGCCAGCAGCTTATGGGTCTCTCCTAAGAGCACTGAAGCTTTCTTT; CDR3 protein: CASSLWVSPKSTEAFF
V gene: TRBV6-5; D gene: TRBD2; J gene: TRBJ2-5; clone size: NA; CDR3 DNA: TGTGCCAGCAGGGGTGGGGGGGTCCAAGAGACCCAGTACTTC; CDR3 protein: CASRGGGVQETQYF
V gene: TRBV5-1; D gene: TRBD2; J gene: TRBJ2-3; clone size: NA; CDR3 DNA: TGCGCCAGCAGCACCTCTAGCGGGGGGATTACGGATACGCAGTATTTT; CDR3 protein: CASSTSSGGITDTQYF
V gene: TRBV10-3; D gene: NA; J gene: TRBJ1-4; clone size: once; CDR3 DNA: TGTGCCACCGGGGTACAAGAAAAACTGTTTTTT; CDR3 protein: CATGVQEKLFF
V gene: TRBV28; D gene: TRBD1; J gene: TRBJ1-2; clone size: NA; CDR3 DNA: TGTGCCAGCAGTTCAACCACCAGGACAGGGGCGTATGGCTACACCTTC; CDR3 protein: CASSSTTRTGAYGYTF
V gene: TRBV4-1; D gene: NA; J gene: TRBJ1-5; clone size: NA; CDR3 DNA: TGCGCCAGCAGCCTCCGAGGTGACCTTGCGAGTGGGCCCCAGCATTTT; CDR3 protein: CASSLRGDLASGPQHF
V gene: TRBV5-4; D gene: TRBD1; J gene: TRBJ1-4; clone size: NA; CDR3 DNA: TGTGCCAGCAGCAGGGGGCTGCCTGATGAAAAACTGTTTTTT; CDR3 protein: CASSRGLPDEKLFF
V gene: TRBV6-5; D gene: NA; J gene: TRBJ1-2; clone size: NA; CDR3 DNA: TGTGCCAGCACGAAAGGGAACTATGGCTACACCTTC; CDR3 protein: CASTKGNYGYTF
V gene: TRBV7-8; D gene: NA; J gene: TRBJ2-1; clone size: NA; CDR3 DNA: TGTGCCAGCAGCTTAGAGAGGACCCAAACCTACAATGAGCAGTTCTTC; CDR3 protein: CASSLERTQTYNEQFF
V gene: TRBV5-1; D gene: TRBD2; J gene: TRBJ2-1; clone size: once; CDR3 DNA: TGCGCCAGCAGCTTATTAGCGGGAGGTAACAGTGAGCAGTTCTTC; CDR3 protein: CASSLLAGGNSEQFF
V gene: TRBV29-1; D gene: TRBD1; J gene: TRBJ1-1; clone size: NA; CDR3 DNA: TGCAGCTCAGTGGACAGGATGAACACTGAAGCTTTCTTT; CDR3 protein: CSSVDRMNTEAFF
V gene: TRBV6-1; D gene: NA; J gene: TRBJ1-2; clone size: once; CDR3 DNA: TGTGCCAGCAGTGAAGGTAGCTTCTATGGCTACACCTTC; CDR3 protein: CASSEGSFYGYTF
V gene: TRBV2; D gene: TRBD2; J gene: TRBJ2-3; clone size: once; CDR3 DNA: TGTGCCAGCACCGGACTAGCGGGAGGCCCTAGCACAGATACGCAGTATTTT; CDR3 protein: CASTGLAGGPSTDTQYF
V gene: TRBV28; D gene: NA; J gene: TRBJ1-6; clone size: NA; CDR3 DNA: TGTGCCAGCAGTTTATCATGGGGGAGGCAGGGCGACGGCTCCTATAATTCACCCCTCCACTTT; CDR3 protein: CASSLSWGRQGDGSYNSPLHF
V gene: TRBV6-6; D gene: NA; J gene: TRBJ2-3; clone size: NA; CDR3 DNA: TGTGCCAGCAGTTACTCGGCGGGGGCCACAGATACGCAGTATTTT; CDR3 protein: CASSYSAGATDTQYF
V gene: TRBV18; D gene: TRBD1; J gene: TRBJ2-7; clone size: NA; CDR3 DNA: TGTGCCAGCTCACCCCCGGGACAGGGAGGCGAGCAGTACTTC; CDR3 protein: CASSPPGQGGEQYF
V gene: TRBV10-3; D gene: NA; J gene: TRBJ1-1; clone size: NA; CDR3 DNA: TGTGCCATCAGTGAGCAGGGTTGGGGCACTGAAGCTTTCTTT; CDR3 protein: CAISEQGWGTEAFF
V gene: TRBV5-1; D gene: NA; J gene: TRBJ1-2; clone size: NA; CDR3 DNA: TGCGCCAGCAGCGTCTCGGCCGACTATGGCTACACCTTC; CDR3 protein: CASSVSADYGYTF
V gene: TRBV28; D gene: NA; J gene: TRBJ2-1; clone size: NA; CDR3 DNA: TGTGCCAGCGGAGTAGCCGTCGGGAATGAGCAGTTCTTC; CDR3 protein: CASGVAVGNEQFF
V gene: TRBV29-1; D gene: TRBD1; J gene: TRBJ2-7; clone size: NA; CDR3 DNA: TGCAGCGTATGCGGGGACAGGAATTTTAACTACGAGCAGTACTTC; CDR3 protein: CSVCGDRNFNYEQYF
V gene: TRBV18; D gene: NA; J gene: TRBJ1-2; clone size: NA; CDR3 DNA: TGTGCCAGCTCACCGGCCACAGCCTATGGCTACACCTTC; CDR3 protein: CASSPATAYGYTF
V gene: TRBV6-1; D gene: NA; J gene: TRBJ1-1; clone size: once; CDR3 DNA: TGTGCCAGCAGTGAAGCGCAGCGGGTGAACACTGAAGCTTTCTTT; CDR3 protein: CASSEAQRVNTEAFF
V gene: TRBV4-3; D gene: TRBD2; J gene: TRBJ2-2; clone size: NA; CDR3 DNA: TGCGCCAGCAGCCAAGGAAGGCGGCTAGCGGGAGGGCCGACGAACACCGGGGAGCTGTTTTTT; CDR3 protein: CASSQGRRLAGGPTNTGELFF
V gene: TRBV5-1; D gene: TRBD1; J gene: TRBJ2-1; clone size: once; CDR3 DNA: TGCGCCAGCAGCTTGACCCCGACAGGGCTTAGGCAGTTCTTC; CDR3 protein: CASSLTPTGLRQFF
V gene: TRBV25-1; D gene: TRBD1; J gene: TRBJ1-2; clone size: NA; CDR3 DNA: TGTGCCAGCAGTGAGCCGGGACAGGGGAACTATGGCTACACCTTC; CDR3 protein: CASSEPGQGNYGYTF
V gene: TRBV5-4; D gene: NA; J gene: TRBJ2-2; clone size: NA; CDR3 DNA: TGTGCCAGCAGCCCAATGGGGACCGGGGAGCTGTTTTTT; CDR3 protein: CASSPMGTGELFF
V gene: TRBV28; D gene: NA; J gene: TRBJ1-2; clone size: NA; CDR3 DNA: TGTGCCAGCAGTCCGCTTACCTCCTATGGCTACACCTTC; CDR3 protein: CASSPLTSYGYTF